The 25 T cell receptor beta chains reported below all come from one sample, sequenced in a study of metastatic and nonmetastatic thyroid tumors. With MiXCR, TCRdb reprocessed the PCR reads. The data contain some 4,200 clones, less than 40% of them singletons. No patient received treatment before thyroid surgery. Sequencing was carried out using adjacent normal tissue. The origin of the receptors is a female donor with papillary thyroid cancer or a benign thyroid nodule (not recorded which). Some clones in this sample may be carry-over from other donors' samples.

This clone came up a few times. The chain is built from TRBV27 and TRBJ1-5; the D is unclear. The CDR3 is 14 amino acids. The V and J ends lost 3 bases and 0 bases respectively, with 6 bases between them. CDR1 and CDR2 from the germline V gene are MNHEY and SMNVEV (reference sequence). CDR3 in amino acids: CASSFLGSNQPQHF. The DNA of the CDR3 is TGTGCCAGCAGTTTTTTGGGTAGCAATCAGCCCCAGCATTTT.

Note on this clone: At the DNA level, this CDR3 is encoded by other sequences in the same sample as well. The chain has TRBV11-2 and TRBJ2-7, with TRBD2 as a possible D gene (6 bases). Looked up from germline, CDR1 is SGHAT and CDR2 is FQNNGV. The V end lost 4 bases, the J end lost 4 bases, and 17 bases lay between the germline ends. The CDR3 runs 15 residues. Here the CDR3 DNA reads TGTGCCAGCAGCTCCGTGTTGGACTACGGGTACGAGCAGTACTTC. It specifies CASSSVLDYGYEQYF.

The chain is built from TRBV11-2 and TRBJ2-1, with TRBD1 matching 8 bases. After removal of 2 bases from V and 9 bases from J, the junction contained 3 bases not matched to a gene. Per the germline V gene, CDR1 is SGHAT and CDR2 is FQNNGV. The CDR3 covers 13 residues. The CDR3 DNA is TGTGCCAGCAGCTTATCAGGGGGCACTGAGCAGTTCTTC. Protein sequence: CASSLSGGTEQFF.

In this sample, this clone turned up a few times. This chain connects TRBV19 to TRBJ2-2; TRBD2 matches at 7 bases. The V and J ends lost 5 bases and 7 bases, in that order; junction bases with no gene match: 7. CDR3 length: 14 residues. CDR1 LNHDA and CDR2 SQIVND come from the germline V gene (reference sequence). The CDR3 DNA sequence: TGTGCCAGTAGTTCGTGGACTAGACACGGGGAGCTGTTTTTT. It encodes CASSSWTRHGELFF.

This clone was counted at least ten times. The genes are TRBV12-3 or TRBV12-4 and TRBJ1-6, with D unresolved. V gave up 3 bases and J gave up 0 bases, with 6 bases separating them. This CDR3 has 15 residues. Here the CDR3 DNA reads TGTGCCAGCAGTTTTGGGAGCTCCTATAATTCACCCCTCCACTTT. Its protein is CASSFGSSYNSPLHF.

The chain combines TRBV4-1 with TRBJ2-4, with 7 bases fitting TRBD1. There are 16 residues in the CDR3. Germline V gene lookup returns CDR1 MGHRA and CDR2 YSYEKL. V shed 0 bases and J 6 bases; nucleotides not matched to a gene: 8. The DNA for the CDR3 is TGCGCCAGCAGCCAAGAAGTAACAGGGGACCTAAACATTCAGTACTTC. Its translation: CASSQEVTGDLNIQYF.

This clone was counted between two and nine times. The chain couples TRBV6-2 or TRBV6-3 to TRBJ1-1; D is unresolved. Germline CDR1 is MNHEY and CDR2 is SVGEGT. Trimming stripped 5 bases from V and 4 bases from J, with 14 bases between. The CDR3 has 14 residues. The CDR3 DNA reads as TGTGCCAGCAGTGAATCTAGCAGCAGCACTGAAGCTTTCTTT. Amino acids: CASSESSSSTEAFF.

The sample holds a few counts of this clone. V is TRBV6-1 and J is TRBJ2-1, with TRBD2 as a possible D gene (5 bases). V gave up 6 bases and J gave up 2 bases, with 11 bases separating them. Germline CDR1 MNHNS, CDR2 SASEGT. The CDR3 extends over 14 amino acids. CDR3 residues: CASRTGSAYNEQFF. The CDR3 DNA sequence: TGTGCCAGCAGAACGGGGTCGGCCTACAATGAGCAGTTCTTC.

This clone ranks as large. The CDR3 protein is CASSGTDYGYTF. As DNA, the CDR3 is TGTGCCAGCAGTGGGACAGACTATGGCTACACCTTC. The rearrangement joins TRBV6-1 to TRBJ1-2, with D perhaps TRBD1 (6 bases). Germline CDR1 reads MNHNS; CDR2 reads SASEGT. CDR3 length equals 12 residues. The germline V and J ends were trimmed by 4 bases and 3 bases, with 6 bases remaining between them.

The chain couples TRBV5-5 to TRBJ2-1; no definite D call. V lost 0 bases, J lost 7 bases, and 5 bases lay in between. The CDR3 is 12 amino acids. Germline lookup yields CDR1 SGHKS and CDR2 YYEKEE (reference sequence). The CDR3 nucleotides are TGTGCCAGCAGCTTGGAGGAGAATGAGCAGTTCTTC. Protein product: CASSLEENEQFF.

In DNA form, the CDR3 reads TGTGCCAGCAGCTTGTGGTCCGGGGAGCTGTTTTTT. Its protein product is CASSLWSGELFF. The chain joins TRBV5-6 to TRBJ2-2; the D is unclear. CDR3 length: 12 residues. V shed 1 base and J shed 6 bases, with 4 bases lying between them. Germline CDR1 and CDR2: SGHDT and YYEEEE. The full variable domain, in which reference TRBV5-6 and TRBJ2-2 provide the parts outside the CDR3, is DAGVTQSPTHLIKTRGQQVTLRCSPKSGHDTVSWYQQALGQGPQFIFQYYEEEERQRGNFPDRFSGHQFPNYSSELNVNALLLGDSALYLCASSLWSGELFFGEGSRLTVL.

This sequence joins TRBV11-2 and TRBJ1-1, with D possibly being TRBD1 (6 bases). Trimming took off 5 bases at V and 4 bases at J, with 17 bases between the two ends. Germline-derived CDR1 and CDR2 are SGHAT and FQNNGV. The CDR3 totals 15 residues. Written as DNA, the CDR3 is TGTGCCAGCAGCGGACAGCAGGGTCTCGGCACTGAAGCTTTCTTT. This codes for CASSGQQGLGTEAFF.

This chain links TRBV20-1 with TRBJ2-5; perhaps TRBD1 as D (6 bases). CDR1 is DFQATT and CDR2 is SNEGSKA in the germline V gene (reference sequence). Deletions cut 6 bases from V and 3 bases from J, with 14 bases between. This CDR3 comprises 13 residues. The CDR3 reads CSAFQGSEETQYF. The CDR3 DNA sequence: TGCAGTGCCTTCCAGGGGAGTGAAGAGACCCAGTACTTC.

The V call is TRBV20-1, the J call TRBJ2-5; TRBD1 agrees at 10 bases. The CDR3 runs 16 residues. The V segment lost 5 bases and the J segment 2 bases; nucleotides outside the gene matches: 11. Germline CDR1 DFQATT, CDR2 SNEGSKA (reference sequence). CDR3 amino acids: CSAHPEGTGVQETQYF. The CDR3 DNA follows: TGCAGTGCTCACCCGGAAGGGACAGGGGTTCAAGAGACCCAGTACTTC.

A note on this clone: At one end the junction does not follow the germline gene, possibly because of a read error. This rearrangement joins TRBV6-1 to TRBJ1-2; D may be TRBD1 (5 bases). CDR3 length equals 12 residues. Germline V gene lookup returns CDR1 MNHNS and CDR2 SASEGT. For the CDR3, the DNA is TGTGCCAGCAGTACCATGGGGGTTGGCTTGTCCTTC. It is translated as CASSTMGVGLSF.

By share, this clone ranks as large (0.1 to 1%). The chain couples TRBV30 to TRBJ2-3, with 12 positions matching TRBD2. The CDR3 consists of 15 residues. Per the germline V gene, CDR1 is GTSNPN and CDR2 is SVGIG (reference sequence). Trimming took 4 bases from V and 4 from J; bases not matched to a gene: 6. CDR3 coding DNA: TGTGCCTGGACCGGACTAGCGGGAAGGGCAGATACGCAGTATTTT. Amino acids: CAWTGLAGRADTQYF.

The chain recombines TRBV9 with TRBJ1-1; TRBD1 might be the D (6 bases). V was shortened by 4 bases and J by 4 bases, with 20 bases between the two germline ends. Germline assignment: CDR1 SGDLS and CDR2 YYNGEE. CDR3 length equals 16 residues. The CDR3 here is CASSPQSGVEGTEAFF. The CDR3 DNA follows: TGTGCCAGCAGCCCACAATCAGGGGTGGAGGGCACTGAAGCTTTCTTT.

This clone was found a few times. This rearrangement joins TRBV20-1 to TRBJ2-1, with TRBD2 matching over 11 bases. This CDR3 has 19 amino acids. The J segment lost 6 bases and the V segment lost 2 bases, leaving 18 bases of the junction unmatched. Germline V gene data show CDR1 as DFQATT and CDR2 as SNEGSKA (reference sequence). CDR3: CSARPIAGGVKGGSNEQFF. For the CDR3, the DNA is TGCAGTGCTAGACCTATAGCGGGAGGGGTTAAAGGAGGAAGCAATGAGCAGTTCTTC.

This clone counts as large (0.1 to 1%). This chain joins TRBV6-1 and TRBJ1-6; the D gene is possibly TRBD1 (5 bases). CDR1 and CDR2 (germline): MNHNS, SASEGT. V shed 4 bases and J shed 9 bases, with 13 bases lying between them. This CDR3 region has 14 residues. The CDR3 nucleotides read TGTGCCAGCAGTGGCCGGGGGACTGGTTCACCCCTCCACTTT. This encodes CASSGRGTGSPLHF.

This clone was seen a few times. The chain carries TRBV6-2 or TRBV6-3 and TRBJ2-1; 10 bases fit TRBD2. This CDR3 is built from 16 residues. After removal of 0 bases from V and 3 bases from J, the junction contained 2 bases not matched to a gene. The germline V gene has CDR1 MNHEY and CDR2 SVGEGT. The CDR3 nucleotides are TGTGCCAGCAGTTACTCAACTAGCGGGATCTACAATGAGCAGTTCTTC. Translating it yields CASSYSTSGIYNEQFF.

This clone counts as medium-sized. This sequence joins TRBV2 and TRBJ1-4; D is ambiguous. The CDR3 runs 16 residues. Germline V gene sequence: CDR1 SNHLY, CDR2 FYNNEI. V lost 6 bases and J lost 8, with 22 bases in between. The DNA for the CDR3 is TGTGCCAGCAGCGAACTCGGGCGCTCCCGAGGGGAAAAACTGTTTTTT. It yields the protein CASSELGRSRGEKLFF.

This clone has ten or more counts. The rearrangement joins TRBV12-3 or TRBV12-4 to TRBJ2-2, with 12 nucleotides matching TRBD2. The CDR3 consists of 16 residues. V lost 5 bases to trimming and J lost 4 bases; unmatched junction nucleotides: 5. Written as DNA, the CDR3 is TGTGCCAGCAGTCCTCTAGCGGGAGGGCTCACCGGGGAGCTGTTTTTT. It translates to CASSPLAGGLTGELFF.

The chain couples TRBV6-1 to TRBJ1-6, with 8 positions matching TRBD1. The germline gives CDR1 MNHNS, CDR2 SASEGT. The CDR3 loop spans 12 amino acids. Unmatched junction bases numbered 6, after V lost 6 bases and J lost 14 bases. CDR3 amino acids: CASSPGGSALHF. The CDR3 bases are TGTGCCAGCAGCCCAGGGGGCTCAGCCCTCCACTTT.

The chain carries TRBV11-3 and TRBJ2-7; 9 positions match TRBD2. Trimming took 1 base from V and 2 from J; bases not matched to a gene: 3. This CDR3 is built from 15 residues. CDR1 is SGHNT, CDR2 YENEEA, per germline. CDR3 nucleotides: TGTGCCAGCAGCTTAGGACTAGCGGTTACCTACGAGCAGTACTTC. Protein: CASSLGLAVTYEQYF.

There are many counts of this clone. The chain carries TRBV20-1 and TRBJ2-7; tentatively, D is TRBD2 (7 bases). Looked up from germline, CDR1 is DFQATT and CDR2 is SNEGSKA (reference sequence). V lost 1 base, J lost 0 bases, and 22 bases lay in between. CDR3 length equals 18 residues. This chain's CDR3 is CSARGTEGGGGFSYEQYF. CDR3 nucleotides: TGCAGTGCTAGAGGGACAGAGGGTGGCGGGGGTTTCTCCTACGAGCAGTACTTC.